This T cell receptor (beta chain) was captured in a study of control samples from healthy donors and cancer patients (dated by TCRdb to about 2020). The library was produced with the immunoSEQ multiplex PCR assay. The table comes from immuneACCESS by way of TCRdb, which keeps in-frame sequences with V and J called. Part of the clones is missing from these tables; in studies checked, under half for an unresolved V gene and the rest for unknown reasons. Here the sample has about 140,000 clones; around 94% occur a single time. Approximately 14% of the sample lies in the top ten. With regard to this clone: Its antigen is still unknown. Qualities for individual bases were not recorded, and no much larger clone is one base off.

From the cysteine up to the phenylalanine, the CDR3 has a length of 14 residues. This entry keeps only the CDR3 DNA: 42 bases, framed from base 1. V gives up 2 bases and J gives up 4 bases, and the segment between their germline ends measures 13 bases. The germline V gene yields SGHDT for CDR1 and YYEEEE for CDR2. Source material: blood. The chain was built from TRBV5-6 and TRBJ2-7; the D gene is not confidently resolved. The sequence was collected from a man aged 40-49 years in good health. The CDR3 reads CASSFVQAEYEQYF. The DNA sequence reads TGTGCCAGCAGCTTCGTGCAGGCTGAGTACGAGCAGTACTTC.